This T cell receptor (beta chain) stems from a study of T cells in localized non-small cell lung cancer. The germline CDR1 and CDR2 sequences are SGHNT and YENEEA. The CDR3 loop spans 15 amino acids. V was clipped by 4 bases and J by 3 bases; unmatched bases: 9. Some clones are missing from TCRdb's copy, which holds only in-frame ones; the method was immunoSEQ multiplex PCR. The sample consists of approximately 1,300 clones, 30% to 40% of them appearing once. The sequence came from a male donor at least 60 years old with stage III lung adenocarcinoma. J is TRBJ2-7 and V is TRBV11-3; 7 bases fit TRBD1. This sample comprised lung tumor tissue, obtained before any cancer treatment. The CDR3 DNA reads as TGTGCCAGCAGCTCGGCCCCGGGACAGAACTACGAGCAGTACTTC. Its protein product is CASSSAPGQNYEQYF.